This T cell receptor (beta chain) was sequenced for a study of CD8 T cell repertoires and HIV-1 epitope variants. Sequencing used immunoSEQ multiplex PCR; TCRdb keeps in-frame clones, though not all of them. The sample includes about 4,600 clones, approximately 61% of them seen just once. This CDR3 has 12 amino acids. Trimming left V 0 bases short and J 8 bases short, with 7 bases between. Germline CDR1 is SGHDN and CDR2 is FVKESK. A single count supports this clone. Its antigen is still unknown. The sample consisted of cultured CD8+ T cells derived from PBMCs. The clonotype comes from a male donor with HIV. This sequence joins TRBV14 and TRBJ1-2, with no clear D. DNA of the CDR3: TGTGCCAGCAGCCAAGAGTGGCAGGGCTACACCTTC. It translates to CASSQEWQGYTF.